Listed below are T cell receptor beta chains from one sample, sequenced in a study of T cells in localized non-small cell lung cancer. Produced via immunoSEQ multiplex PCR; TCRdb's table is partial and in-frame only. The sample carries about 18,000 clones, about 83% recorded once. Specimen: peripheral blood, collected before any cancer treatment. The receptors shown here come from a female donor aged 60 or older with stage I lung adenocarcinoma. Each CDR3 is given with its conserved first and last residue. A D gene is named only where the DNA matches it firmly. Expanded clones are given a class, and other clones once, few, many or no size at all.

abundance: -; j_gene: TRBJ2-5; v_gene: TRBV7-9; d_gene: -; CDR3aa: CASSLVDRGETQYF; CDR3nt: TGTGCCAGCAGCTTAGTGGACAGAGGAGAGACCCAGTACTTC
abundance: -; j_gene: TRBJ1-2; v_gene: TRBV5-1; d_gene: -; CDR3aa: CASRPRGTNYGYTF; CDR3nt: TGCGCCAGCCGCCCGAGGGGTACTAACTATGGCTACACCTTC
abundance: -; j_gene: TRBJ1-5; v_gene: TRBV7-2; d_gene: -; CDR3aa: CASSLGAPFYQPQHF; CDR3nt: TGTGCCAGCAGCTTGGGCGCTCCGTTCTATCAGCCCCAGCATTTT
abundance: medium-sized; j_gene: TRBJ1-2; v_gene: TRBV19; d_gene: -; CDR3aa: CASSSGTSYTF; CDR3nt: TGTGCCAGTAGTAGCGGGACATCCTACACCTTC
abundance: -; j_gene: TRBJ1-2; v_gene: TRBV4-2; d_gene: -; CDR3aa: CASSQNGAYGYTF; CDR3nt: TGTGCCAGCAGCCAGAACGGGGCCTATGGCTACACCTTC
abundance: -; j_gene: TRBJ2-2; v_gene: TRBV5-6; d_gene: TRBD1; CDR3aa: CASSLEDRVWTGELFF; CDR3nt: TGTGCCAGCAGCTTGGAGGACAGGGTATGGACCGGGGAGCTGTTTTTT
abundance: -; j_gene: TRBJ1-1; v_gene: TRBV19; d_gene: -; CDR3aa: CASSIGLGTANTEAFF; CDR3nt: TGTGCCAGTAGTATAGGTCTCGGGACTGCGAACACTGAAGCTTTCTTT
abundance: -; j_gene: TRBJ1-5; v_gene: TRBV19; d_gene: -; CDR3aa: CASRPWDPTQPQHF; CDR3nt: TGTGCCAGTAGGCCCTGGGACCCCACCCAGCCCCAGCATTTT
abundance: -; j_gene: TRBJ2-7; v_gene: TRBV7-9; d_gene: -; CDR3aa: CASSFEGENYEQYF; CDR3nt: TGTGCCAGCAGCTTTGAGGGGGAAAATTACGAGCAGTACTTC
abundance: -; j_gene: TRBJ2-1; v_gene: TRBV2; d_gene: -; CDR3aa: CASSVTTASYNEQFF; CDR3nt: TGTGCCAGCAGTGTGACGACCGCGTCCTACAATGAGCAGTTCTTC
abundance: -; j_gene: TRBJ2-2; v_gene: TRBV11-3; d_gene: -; CDR3aa: CASSFGTTGELFF; CDR3nt: TGTGCCAGCAGCTTTGGGACCACCGGGGAGCTGTTTTTT
abundance: once; j_gene: TRBJ2-3; v_gene: TRBV28; d_gene: TRBD1; CDR3aa: CASRDRAPDTQYF; CDR3nt: TGTGCCAGCCGGGACAGGGCCCCAGATACGCAGTATTTT